The 14 T cell receptor beta chains below all came from one sample that was sequenced in a study of blood T cell repertoires in COVID-19. The repertoire was sequenced with immunoSEQ multiplex PCR; TCRdb's copy has only in-frame clones and lacks some. The data hold some 200,000 clones, with approximately 89% observed a single time. Sequencing was carried out using peripheral blood. Receptor source: a man aged 35 to 55 with active or convalescent COVID-19.

V gene TRBV27 combines with J gene TRBJ1-1; D call uncertain. Looked up from germline, CDR1 is MNHEY and CDR2 is SMNVEV (reference sequence). The germline V and J ends were trimmed by 3 bases and 1 base, with 12 bases remaining between them. The CDR3 has 15 amino acids. The CDR3 sequence: CASSFQLTPNTEAFF. The CDR3, as DNA: TGTGCCAGCAGTTTTCAGCTGACACCGAACACTGAAGCTTTCTTT.

Comments on this clone: The sample has other DNA sequences that encode this CDR3 too. V is TRBV4-1 and J is TRBJ1-1; D is ambiguous. Deletions cut 0 bases from V and 3 bases from J, with 5 bases between. Germline V gene data show CDR1 as MGHRA and CDR2 as YSYEKL. The CDR3 totals 13 residues. The CDR3 DNA sequence: TGCGCCAGCAGCCAAGACCCAGACACTGAAGCTTTCTTT. Its protein is CASSQDPDTEAFF.

The CDR3 sequence: CASSYVDYSNQPQHF. The CDR3 bases are TGTGCCAGCAGTTATGTAGATTATAGCAATCAGCCCCAGCATTTT. The chain uses TRBV6-2 or TRBV6-3 and TRBJ1-5; D is ambiguous. Between the trimmed V and J ends, which lost 3 bases and 0 bases, there was a span of 9 bases. Germline values: CDR1 MNHEY, CDR2 SVGEGT. This CDR3 is built from 15 residues.

This chain links TRBV2 with TRBJ1-5; no definite D call. The CDR3 runs to 14 residues. V was pared by 2 bases and J by 3 bases, with 8 bases between. Germline CDR1 SNHLY, CDR2 FYNNEI. The CDR3 bases are TGTGCCAGCAGTGAAACAGCAGTCAATCAGCCCCAGCATTTT. It yields the protein CASSETAVNQPQHF.

The V call is TRBV3-1 (or the pseudogene TRBV3-2), the J call TRBJ1-2; D remains unclear. V dropped 0 bases and J dropped 5 bases, with 13 bases sitting between them. The germline gives CDR1 LGHDT, CDR2 YNNKEL (reference sequence). The CDR3 length is 15 residues. The CDR3 DNA follows: TGTGCCAGCAGCCAAGACGCGAGGACTCAATATGGCTACACCTTC. It encodes CASSQDARTQYGYTF.

The chain has TRBV5-1 and TRBJ1-1; D possibly corresponds to TRBD1 (6 bases). V dropped 0 bases and J dropped 0 bases, with 12 bases sitting between them. This CDR3 is 16 amino acids long. Per germline, CDR1 SGHRS and CDR2 YFSETQ. CDR3 sequence reads: CASSLGQEIMNTEAFF. The CDR3 DNA sequence: TGCGCCAGCAGCTTGGGACAGGAGATCATGAACACTGAAGCTTTCTTT.

This clone occurred once. The J gene is TRBJ1-4, the V gene TRBV25-1, with TRBD1 as a possible D gene (6 bases). V was shortened by 3 bases and J by 3 bases, with 11 bases between the two germline ends. CDR3 length: 15 residues. CDR1 is MGHDK, CDR2 SYGVNS, per germline. In nucleotides, the CDR3 is TGTGCCAGCAGTGATTACAGGGTTTCTAATGAAAAACTGTTTTTT. This encodes CASSDYRVSNEKLFF.

The chain employs TRBV30 and TRBJ1-5; possible D gene TRBD1, 6 bases. The CDR3 loop spans 14 amino acids. The V and J ends lost 3 bases and 5 bases respectively, with 14 bases between them. The germline V gene has CDR1 GTSNPN and CDR2 SVGIG (reference sequence). The CDR3 loop is CAWSSTGPHQPQHF. The CDR3 DNA reads as TGTGCCTGGAGCTCCACAGGGCCGCATCAGCCCCAGCATTTT.

Here the CDR3 reads CASSQGQGPSPLHF. The DNA for the CDR3 is TGTGCCAGCAGCCAAGGACAGGGACCCTCACCCCTCCACTTT. The rearrangement joins TRBV3-1 (or the pseudogene TRBV3-2) to TRBJ1-6; TRBD1 matches at 7 bases. The CDR3 extends over 14 amino acids. Germline V gene lookup returns CDR1 LGHDT and CDR2 YNNKEL (reference sequence). V was clipped by 1 base and J by 10 bases; unmatched bases: 4.

This clone was seen a few times. The rearrangement uses TRBV7-9 and TRBJ1-3, with D tentatively TRBD1 (5 bases). The V end lost 2 bases, the J end lost 6 bases, and 17 bases lay between the germline ends. CDR3 size: 16 residues. In germline, CDR1 is SEHNR, CDR2 FQNEAQ (reference sequence). CDR3 sequence reads: CASSLPDSTDINTIYF. The DNA of the CDR3 is TGTGCCAGCAGCTTACCTGACAGTACCGATATAAACACCATATATTTT.

The V call is TRBV18, the J call TRBJ2-3, with 11 nucleotides matching TRBD2. The CDR3 spans 16 residues. Germline loops: CDR1 KGHSH, CDR2 LQKENI. V was clipped by 6 bases and J by 3 bases; unmatched bases: 8. The CDR3, as DNA: TGTGCCAGCTCGCCCACTAGCGGGGGAGGAACAGATACGCAGTATTTT. Its protein product is CASSPTSGGGTDTQYF.

The rearrangement joins TRBV5-4 to TRBJ2-3, with 11 bases lining up with TRBD2. Trimming took 4 bases from V and 2 from J; bases not matched to a gene: 3. CDR3 length: 15 residues. Germline lookup yields CDR1 SGHNT and CDR2 YYREEE (reference sequence). CDR3 nucleotide sequence: TGTGCCAGCAGCCTACTAGCGGGGGTCACAGATACGCAGTATTTT. Its translation: CASSLLAGVTDTQYF.

Note on this clone: The same CDR3 also results from other DNA sequences found in this sample. This rearrangement joins TRBV2 to TRBJ1-5, with 8 bases identical to TRBD1. This CDR3 is built from 15 residues. V lost 5 bases and J lost 0; bases outside the gene matches: 3. Germline V gives CDR1 SNHLY, CDR2 FYNNEI. The DNA of the CDR3 is TGTGCCAGCAGTCCGGACAGGGCTAGCAATCAGCCCCAGCATTTT. It translates to CASSPDRASNQPQHF.

V is TRBV4-3 and J is TRBJ2-1; TRBD1 is a possible D gene (5 bases). The V end was cut by 0 bases, the J end by 12 bases, with 12 bases between. The CDR3 is made up of 13 amino acids. Germline-derived CDR1 and CDR2 are LGHNA and YSLEER. Here the CDR3 DNA reads TGCGCCAGCAGCCAAGAGGCCGCAGGGTGGCAGTTCTTC. Translating gives CASSQEAAGWQFF.